These 4 T cell receptor beta chains were all obtained from the same sample, sequenced in a study of blood T cell repertoires in COVID-19. Measured with immunoSEQ multiplex PCR; TCRdb has only the in-frame clones, and not every one. The sample consists of about 210,000 clones, 80% to 90% of them appearing once. Input material: peripheral blood. These receptors originate from a woman aged 50 to 60 with active or convalescent COVID-19.

This rearrangement joins TRBV6-6 to TRBJ1-5; maybe TRBD1 (5 bases). CDR3 length: 14 amino acids. Germline values: CDR1 MNHNY, CDR2 SVGAGI (reference sequence). V lost 6 bases and J 11 bases, leaving 20 bases between the germline ends. The CDR3 is CASRRPGDGQAQHF. The CDR3 DNA follows: TGTGCCAGCAGACGCCCGGGGGATGGACAAGCCCAGCATTTT.

Relative to its sample, this clone is medium-sized. The V call is TRBV10-3, the J call TRBJ1-5, with D uncertain. Between the trimmed V and J ends, which lost 0 bases and 5 bases, there was a span of 14 bases. This CDR3 is 16 amino acids long. The germline V gene encodes CDR1 ENHRY and CDR2 SYGVKD. CDR3 bases: TGTGCCATCAGTGAGTCGAGGGCGGGCCCCCATCAGCCCCAGCATTTT. It yields the protein CAISESRAGPHQPQHF.

The chain employs TRBV19 and TRBJ1-6; 10 nucleotides align to TRBD1. The J segment lost 14 bases and the V segment lost 10 bases, leaving 11 bases of the junction unmatched. CDR1 and CDR2 from the germline V gene are LNHDA and SQIVND (reference sequence). CDR3 length: 13 residues. The CDR3 coding sequence is TGTGCCACTAGGGACAGGGGTGACCAGGCCCTCCACTTT. This gives the protein CATRDRGDQALHF.

J is TRBJ1-4 and V is TRBV10-3; D might be TRBD1 (5 bases). Germline loops: CDR1 ENHRY, CDR2 SYGVKD. The germline V and J ends were trimmed by 2 bases and 6 bases, with 10 bases remaining between them. The length of the CDR3 is 14 residues. The DNA of the CDR3 is TGTGCCATCAGTGAGAGGGGACTTGATGAAAAACTGTTTTTT. As protein: CAISERGLDEKLFF.